The clone carrying this T cell receptor beta chain was found once. Time point: pretreatment peripheral blood. This record belongs to a study of PD-L1 blockade in urothelial cancer. The CDR3 is made up of 15 amino acids. V was cut by 0 bases and J by 6 bases, with 15 bases left in between. CDR1 LNHNV and CDR2 YYDKDF come from the germline V gene (reference sequence). The repertoire was sequenced with immunoSEQ multiplex PCR; TCRdb's copy has only in-frame clones and lacks some. The sample contains about 86,000 clones, about 83% of which appear only once. The genes are TRBV15 and TRBJ2-7, with a possible D match to TRBD2 (5 bases). The TCR sequence derives from a man between 60 and 70 years old with urothelial cancer. Sequencing was performed on PBMCs, taken around atezolizumab (anti-PD-L1) treatment. In nucleotides, the CDR3 is TGTGCCACCAGCAGAGATCTGTCTTCGGGGTCCGAGCAGTACTTC. Residues: CATSRDLSSGSEQYF.